The sequence of this TCR beta chain was determined in a study of CD8 T cells in ankylosing spondylitis. General observations from the study: Apparently characteristic of ankylosing spondylitis blood was a TCR beta motif (roughly 8 highly homologous variants). Disease-linked clones had a CD8+ phenotype and relatively low frequency in peripheral blood. Reactive arthritis synovial fluid and blood were previously reported to contain some motif variants.

V lost 4 bases to trimming and J lost 7 bases; unmatched junction nucleotides: 10. This CDR3 is 18 amino acids long. Germline CDR1 is SGHAT and CDR2 is FQDESV (reference sequence). This clonotype was counted a few times. Its antigen is as yet unknown. The TCR beta libraries were generated through quantitative 5'-RACE incorporating molecular barcodes. TCRdb independently ran MiXCR on the 5' RACE reads; one entry per CDR3 protein. Of 200,000 to 250,000 distinct CDR3 sequences listed, around a tenth are singletons. What was sequenced was blood, either unsorted or a sorted T cell fraction (not recorded which). The clonotype was recovered from a male donor with ankylosing spondylitis or in good health (not recorded which). The rearrangement links TRBV11-1 to TRBJ2-1, with 16 bases lining up with TRBD2. In DNA, the CDR3 is TGTGCCAGCAGCTCCTTTGGGACTAGCGGGGGGGCCTTGAATGAGCAGTTCTTC. It translates to CASSSFGTSGGALNEQFF.